Shown below are 13 T cell receptor beta chains from a single sample sequenced in a study of T cell repertoires in cytomegalovirus infection (dated by TCRdb to the late 2010s). The sample's treatment or condition, from its label and the paper: in vitro stimulation with specific CMV peptide epitopes to enrich CMV-specific T cells. Antigen specificity for these receptors is unknown. Sequencer: Illumina HiSeq 1500. The raw public data were reprocessed by TCRdb itself: fastp quality trimming at Q25, MiXCR clonotype calling, in-frame beta chains only. Rows are unified per CDR3 protein, each entry keeping the most common DNA and genes. The sample contains some 920,000 distinct CDR3 sequences, roughly 30% of them found a single time. Of the sample, 11% to 15% is held by the ten largest clones. This specimen was cultured CD8+ T cells from PBMCs, taken from culture after CMV antigen stimulation. Every receptor here comes from a human donor in good health (CMV status not recorded). Some clones in this sample may be carry-over from other donors' samples.

CDR3 DNA: TGTGCCAGCAGCCGGTATCAGGGCCATGAGCAGTTCTTC. Protein product: CASSRYQGHEQFF. The gene calls are TRBV7-6 and TRBJ2-1; a possible D gene is TRBD1 (5 bases). Per germline, CDR1 SGHVS and CDR2 FNYEAQ. This CDR3 contains 13 residues. V shed 5 bases and J shed 8 bases, with 13 bases lying between them.

V usage is TRBV19 and J usage is TRBJ1-4; 10 bases agree with TRBD1. CDR3 size: 14 residues. Germline V lookup: CDR1 LNHDA, CDR2 SQIVND (reference sequence). V shed 4 bases and J 5 bases; nucleotides not matched to a gene: 1. DNA for the CDR3: TGTGCCAGTAGTACGACAGGGGGCAATGAAAAACTGTTTTTT. Translated, it gives CASSTTGGNEKLFF.

The genes are TRBV19 and TRBJ1-5; 10 nucleotides agree with TRBD1. The length of the CDR3 is 15 residues. V lost 5 bases and J lost 4; bases outside the gene matches: 5. Germline CDR1 reads LNHDA; CDR2 reads SQIVND (reference sequence). CDR3 in DNA: TGTGCCAGTAGTTGGGACAGGGGACCGAATCAGCCCCAGCATTTT. It specifies CASSWDRGPNQPQHF.

This clonotype showed up just a few times. This chain links TRBV15 with TRBJ2-2, with 7 bases that match TRBD1. J was trimmed by 3 bases and V by 0 bases; bases with no gene match: 1. The length of the CDR3 is 15 residues. In germline, CDR1 is LNHNV, CDR2 YYDKDF (reference sequence). The CDR3 DNA reads as TGTGCCACCAGCAGAGATGGGACAGACACCGGGGAGCTGTTTTTT. It encodes CATSRDGTDTGELFF.

Regarding this clonotype: The DNA is omitted, as the CDR3 cannot be located on it reliably, and the CDR3 follows TCRdb's listing. The V gene is TRBV20-1, the J gene TRBJ1-2. CDR1 is DFQATT, CDR2 SNEGSKA, per germline (reference sequence). The CDR3 length equals 18 residues, ends included. The CDR3: CSTPSGRDFRKSNYGYTF.

This clonotype was observed a few times. As DNA, the CDR3 is TGTGCCAGCAGTTTAGGGGCCCGACTACGCGAGACCCAGTACTTC. Its translation is CASSLGARLRETQYF. The V and J genes are TRBV28 and TRBJ2-5; D is perhaps TRBD1 or TRBD2 (5 bases each). Germline V gene data show CDR1 as MDHEN and CDR2 as SYDVKM. The V and J ends lost 2 bases and 5 bases respectively, with 15 bases between them. This CDR3 contains 15 residues. Variable domain in full (rest from reference TRBV28 and TRBJ2-5): DVKVTQSSRYLVKRTGEKVFLECVQDMDHENMFWYRQDPGLGLRLIYFSYDVKMKEKGDIPEGYSVSREKKERFSLILESASTNQTSMYLCASSLGARLRETQYFGPGTRLLVL.

This clonotype was counted between two and nine times. The chain is built from TRBV25-1 and TRBJ1-3, with 9 bases aligning to TRBD1. Trimming cost V 6 bases and J 4 bases; bases outside gene matches: 4. The CDR3 is 14 residues long. Germline CDR1 reads MGHDK; CDR2 reads SYGVNS. CDR3 nucleotides: TGTGCCAGCAGCGGACAGGGGAAAGGAAACACCATATATTTT. This gives the protein CASSGQGKGNTIYF.

The chain has TRBV6-2 or TRBV6-3 and TRBJ1-2, with a tentative D call TRBD1 (5 bases). Trimming removed 4 bases from V and 4 bases from J, with 10 bases in between. This CDR3 comprises 13 residues. Germline V lookup: CDR1 MNHEY, CDR2 SVGEGT. CDR3 sequence reads: CASSSPDTYGYTF. CDR3 bases: TGTGCCAGCAGTTCTCCGGACACCTATGGCTACACCTTC.

The chain combines TRBV9 with TRBJ2-3; 9 nucleotides agree with TRBD2. The CDR3 runs 17 residues. V was clipped by 4 bases and J by 3 bases; unmatched bases: 12. CDR1 and CDR2 (germline): SGDLS, YYNGEE. CDR3 sequence reads: CASSNGRGGLGTDTQYF. The DNA of the CDR3 is TGTGCCAGCAGCAACGGGCGGGGGGGCCTCGGTACAGATACGCAGTATTTT. Full variable domain (remainder filled in from reference TRBV9 and TRBJ2-3): DSGVTQTPKHLITATGQRVTLRCSPRSGDLSVYWYQQSLDQGLQFLIQYYNGEERAKGNILERFSAQQFPDLHSELNLSSLELGDSALYFCASSNGRGGLGTDTQYFGPGTRLTVL.

This clonotype came up many times. V and J are TRBV7-8 and TRBJ1-2; D is undetermined. The CDR3 is made up of 15 amino acids. The germline V and J ends were trimmed by 1 base and 0 bases, with 9 bases remaining between them. From germline, CDR1 is SGHVS and CDR2 FQNEAQ. CDR3 sequence reads: CASSLGGSSNYGYTF. DNA for the CDR3: TGTGCCAGCAGCTTAGGTGGCAGCTCTAACTATGGCTACACCTTC.

In its sample, this clonotype was seen a few times. V gene TRBV7-9 combines with J gene TRBJ2-6, with D possibly matching TRBD2 (5 bases). The germline CDR1 and CDR2 sequences are SEHNR and FQNEAQ (reference sequence). The CDR3 covers 16 residues. Deletions cut 4 bases from V and 7 bases from J, with 17 bases between. This CDR3 is CASSSPSGSDANVLTF. The CDR3 DNA sequence: TGTGCCAGCAGCTCTCCTTCGGGATCAGATGCCAACGTCCTGACTTTC.

The rearrangement uses TRBV7-9 and TRBJ2-3; 8 nucleotides line up with TRBD1. There are 15 residues in the CDR3. CDR1 and CDR2 from the germline V gene are SEHNR and FQNEAQ (reference sequence). The ends lost 4 bases at V and 4 bases at J; junction bases unmatched: 7. DNA of the CDR3: TGTGCCAGCAGCTCACCGACAGGGGAGGCAGATACGCAGTATTTT. Amino acid sequence: CASSSPTGEADTQYF.

On this clonotype itself: A read error is possible here, since a much larger clone lies one base away. The rearrangement uses TRBV6-8 and TRBJ2-1, with 12 nucleotides matching TRBD2. This CDR3 spans 18 amino acids. Germline loops: CDR1 MNHGY, CDR2 SAAAGT. The V segment lost 4 bases and the J segment 6 bases; nucleotides outside the gene matches: 13. The CDR3: CASSFSSGGDVLFNEQFF. CDR3 coding DNA: TGTGCCAGCAGTTTTTCTAGCGGGGGGGATGTCCTCTTCAATGAGCAGTTCTTC.